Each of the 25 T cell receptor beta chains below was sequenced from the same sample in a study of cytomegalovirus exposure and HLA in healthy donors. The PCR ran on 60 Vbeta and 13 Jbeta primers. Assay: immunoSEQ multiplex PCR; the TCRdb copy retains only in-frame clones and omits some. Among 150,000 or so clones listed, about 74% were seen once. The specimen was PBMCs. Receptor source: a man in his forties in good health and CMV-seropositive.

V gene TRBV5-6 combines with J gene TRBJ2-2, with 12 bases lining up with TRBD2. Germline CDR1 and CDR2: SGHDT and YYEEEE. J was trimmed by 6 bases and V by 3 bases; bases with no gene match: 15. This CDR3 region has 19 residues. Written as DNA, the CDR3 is TGTGCCAGCAGCTCCTTCCTCTCCCTGACTAGCGGGAGCCCCGGGGAGCTGTTTTTT. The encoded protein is CASSSFLSLTSGSPGELFF.

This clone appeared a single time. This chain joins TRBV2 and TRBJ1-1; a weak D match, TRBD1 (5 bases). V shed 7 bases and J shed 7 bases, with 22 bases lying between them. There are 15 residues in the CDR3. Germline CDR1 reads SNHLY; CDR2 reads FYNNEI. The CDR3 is CASTNQGLESSEAFF. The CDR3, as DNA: TGTGCCAGCACTAATCAGGGTCTGGAGTCGAGTGAAGCTTTCTTT.

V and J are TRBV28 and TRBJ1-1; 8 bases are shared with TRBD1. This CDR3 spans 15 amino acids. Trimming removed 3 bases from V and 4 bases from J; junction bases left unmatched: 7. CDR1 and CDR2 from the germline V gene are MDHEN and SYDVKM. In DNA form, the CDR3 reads TGTGCCAGCAGTTTCCCTTGGACAGGGAGCACTGAAGCTTTCTTT. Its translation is CASSFPWTGSTEAFF.

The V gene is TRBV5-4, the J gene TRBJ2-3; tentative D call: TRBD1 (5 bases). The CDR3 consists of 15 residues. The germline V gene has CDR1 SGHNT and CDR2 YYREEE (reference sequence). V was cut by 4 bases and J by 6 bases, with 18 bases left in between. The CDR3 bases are TGTGCCAGCAGCATGGAAAGACAGCCTTCCGATACGCAGTATTTT. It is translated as CASSMERQPSDTQYF.

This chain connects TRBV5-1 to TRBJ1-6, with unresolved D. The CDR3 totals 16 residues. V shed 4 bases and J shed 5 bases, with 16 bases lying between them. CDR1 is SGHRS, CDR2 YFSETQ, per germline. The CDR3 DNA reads TGCGCCAGCAGCCCAGAACCGGGAGGCAATAATTCACCCCTCCACTTT. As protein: CASSPEPGGNNSPLHF. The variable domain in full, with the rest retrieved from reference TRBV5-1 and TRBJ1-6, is KAGVTQTPRYLIKTRGQQVTLSCSPISGHRSVSWYQQTPGQGLQFLFEYFSETQRNKGNFPGRFSGRQFSNSRSEMNVSTLELGDSALYLCASSPEPGGNNSPLHFGNGTRLTVT.

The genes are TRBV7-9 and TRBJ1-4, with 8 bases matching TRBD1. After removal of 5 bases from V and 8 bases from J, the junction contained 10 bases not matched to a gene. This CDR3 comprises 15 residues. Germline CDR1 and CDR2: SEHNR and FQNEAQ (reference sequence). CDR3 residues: CASSPRTGNKEKLFF. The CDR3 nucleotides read TGTGCCAGCAGCCCTCGGACAGGGAATAAGGAAAAACTGTTTTTT.

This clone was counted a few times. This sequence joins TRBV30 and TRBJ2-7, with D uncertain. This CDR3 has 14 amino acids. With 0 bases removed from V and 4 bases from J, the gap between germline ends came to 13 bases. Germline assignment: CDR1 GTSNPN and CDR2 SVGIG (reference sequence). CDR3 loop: CAWSVGPGRYEQYF. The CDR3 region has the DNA TGTGCCTGGAGTGTCGGCCCAGGAAGGTACGAGCAGTACTTC.

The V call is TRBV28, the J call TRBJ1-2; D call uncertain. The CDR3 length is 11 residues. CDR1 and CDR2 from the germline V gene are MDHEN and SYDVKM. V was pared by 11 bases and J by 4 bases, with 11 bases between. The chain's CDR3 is CAGGQSYGYTF. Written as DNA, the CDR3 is TGTGCCGGTGGGCAGTCCTATGGCTACACCTTC.

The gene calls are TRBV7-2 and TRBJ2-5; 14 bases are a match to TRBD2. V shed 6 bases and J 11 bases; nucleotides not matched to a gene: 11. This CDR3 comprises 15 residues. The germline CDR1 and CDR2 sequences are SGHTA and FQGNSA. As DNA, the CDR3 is TGTGCCAGCAGGCAACCGGGACTAGCGGGAGTTGAGCAGTACTTC. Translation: CASRQPGLAGVEQYF.

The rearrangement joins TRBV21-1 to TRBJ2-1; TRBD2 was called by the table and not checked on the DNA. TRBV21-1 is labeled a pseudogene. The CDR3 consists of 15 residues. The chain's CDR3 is CASTTIAGGRHEQFF. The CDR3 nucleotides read TGTGCCAGCACAACAATAGCGGGAGGAAGACATGAGCAGTTCTTC.

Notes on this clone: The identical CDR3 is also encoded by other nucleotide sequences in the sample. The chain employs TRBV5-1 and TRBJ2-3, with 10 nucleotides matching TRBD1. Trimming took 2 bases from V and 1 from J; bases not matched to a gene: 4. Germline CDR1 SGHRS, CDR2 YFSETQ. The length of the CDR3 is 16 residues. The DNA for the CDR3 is TGCGCCAGCAGCTTAGGACAGGGGGGCCGCACAGATACGCAGTATTTT. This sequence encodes CASSLGQGGRTDTQYF.

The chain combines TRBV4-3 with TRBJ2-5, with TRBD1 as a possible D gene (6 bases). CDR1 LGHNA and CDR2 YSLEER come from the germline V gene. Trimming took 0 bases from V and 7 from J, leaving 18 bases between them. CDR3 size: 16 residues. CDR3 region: CASSQDRAGFRGTQYF. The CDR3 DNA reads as TGCGCCAGCAGCCAAGATAGAGCAGGGTTCAGGGGGACCCAGTACTTC.

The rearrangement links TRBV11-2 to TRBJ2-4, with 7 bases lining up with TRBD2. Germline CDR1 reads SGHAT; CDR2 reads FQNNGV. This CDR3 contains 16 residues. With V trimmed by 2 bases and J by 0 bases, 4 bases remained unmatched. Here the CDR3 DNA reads TGTGCCAGCAGCTTATCCGCTAGCGGAGCCAAAAACATTCAGTACTTC. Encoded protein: CASSLSASGAKNIQYF. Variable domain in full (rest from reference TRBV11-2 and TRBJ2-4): EAGVAQSPRYKIIEKRQSVAFWCNPISGHATLYWYQQILGQGPKLLIQFQNNGVVDDSQLPKDRFSAERLKGVDSTLKIQPAKLEDSAVYLCASSLSASGAKNIQYFGAGTRLSVL.

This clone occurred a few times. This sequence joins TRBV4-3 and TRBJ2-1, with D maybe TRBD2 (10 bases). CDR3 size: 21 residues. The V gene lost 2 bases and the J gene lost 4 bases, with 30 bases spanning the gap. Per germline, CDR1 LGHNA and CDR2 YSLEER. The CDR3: CASSQSPGQGTSGNIYNEQFF. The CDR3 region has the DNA TGCGCCAGCAGCCAATCTCCGGGACAGGGCACTAGCGGGAATATTTACAATGAGCAGTTCTTC.

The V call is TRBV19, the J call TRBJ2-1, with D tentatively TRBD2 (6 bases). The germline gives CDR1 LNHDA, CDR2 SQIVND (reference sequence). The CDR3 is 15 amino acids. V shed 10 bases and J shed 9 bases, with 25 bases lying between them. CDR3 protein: CATYPGGVLRGEQFF. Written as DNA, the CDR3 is TGTGCCACCTATCCGGGCGGGGTTCTGAGGGGTGAGCAGTTCTTC.

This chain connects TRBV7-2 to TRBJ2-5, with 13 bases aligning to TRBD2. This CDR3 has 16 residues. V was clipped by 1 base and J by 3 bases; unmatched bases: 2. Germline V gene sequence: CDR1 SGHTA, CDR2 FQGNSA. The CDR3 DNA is TGTGCCAGCAGCTTAGGAGGACTAGCGGGAGAAGAGACCCAGTACTTC. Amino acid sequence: CASSLGGLAGEETQYF. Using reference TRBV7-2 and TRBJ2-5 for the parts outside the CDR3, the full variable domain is GAGVSQSPSNKVTEKGKDVELRCDPISGHTALYWYRQSLGQGLEFLIYFQGNSAPDKSGLPSDRFSAERTGGSVSTLTIQRTQQEDSAVYLCASSLGGLAGEETQYFGPGTRLLVL.

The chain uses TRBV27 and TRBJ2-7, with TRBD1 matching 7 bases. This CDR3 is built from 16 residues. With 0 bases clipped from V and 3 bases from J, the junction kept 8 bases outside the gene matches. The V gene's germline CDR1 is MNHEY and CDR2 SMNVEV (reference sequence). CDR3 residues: CASSLSPAGTDYEQYF. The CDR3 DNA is TGTGCCAGCAGTTTATCGCCGGCCGGGACAGACTACGAGCAGTACTTC.

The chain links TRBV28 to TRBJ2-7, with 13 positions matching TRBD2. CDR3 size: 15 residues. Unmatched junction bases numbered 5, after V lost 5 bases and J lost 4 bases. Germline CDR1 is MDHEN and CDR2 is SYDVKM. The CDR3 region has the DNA TGTGCCAGCAGTCCCAGGACTAGCGGGAGTTACGAGCAGTACTTC. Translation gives CASSPRTSGSYEQYF.

The CDR3, as DNA: TGTGCCAGCAGCATACGGACAGGAAACACCGGGGAGCTGTTTTTT. Translating it yields CASSIRTGNTGELFF. This chain links TRBV9 with TRBJ2-2; 7 bases map to TRBD1. Germline assignment: CDR1 SGDLS and CDR2 YYNGEE. Unmatched junction bases numbered 5, after V lost 4 bases and J lost 2 bases. The length of the CDR3 is 15 residues. Drawing the rest from reference TRBV9 and TRBJ2-2, the complete variable domain is DSGVTQTPKHLITATGQRVTLRCSPRSGDLSVYWYQQSLDQGLQFLIQYYNGEERAKGNILERFSAQQFPDLHSELNLSSLELGDSALYFCASSIRTGNTGELFFGEGSRLTVL.

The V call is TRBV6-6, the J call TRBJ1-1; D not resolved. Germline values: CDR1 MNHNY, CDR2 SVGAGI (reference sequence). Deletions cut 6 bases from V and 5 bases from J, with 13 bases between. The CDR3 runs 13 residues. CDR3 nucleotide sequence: TGTGCCAGCAGCCCCCAAGCGAAGACTGAAGCTTTCTTT. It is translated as CASSPQAKTEAFF.

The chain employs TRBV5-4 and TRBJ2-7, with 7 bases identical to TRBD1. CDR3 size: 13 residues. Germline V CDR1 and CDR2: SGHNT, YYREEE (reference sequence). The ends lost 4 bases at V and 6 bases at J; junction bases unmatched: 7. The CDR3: CASSRRGGVEQYF. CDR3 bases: TGTGCCAGCAGCCGGCGAGGGGGCGTCGAGCAGTACTTC.

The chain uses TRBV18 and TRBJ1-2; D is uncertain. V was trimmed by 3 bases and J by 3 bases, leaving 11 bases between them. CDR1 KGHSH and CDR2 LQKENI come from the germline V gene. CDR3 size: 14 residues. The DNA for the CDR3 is TGTGCCAGCTCACCCCTCGGAGGCTACTATGGCTACACCTTC. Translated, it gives CASSPLGGYYGYTF. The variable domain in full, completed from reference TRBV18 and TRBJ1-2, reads NAGVMQNPRHLVRRRGQEARLRCSPMKGHSHVYWYRQLPEEGLKFMVYLQKENIIDESGMPKERFSAEFPKEGPSILRIQQVVRGDSAAYFCASSPLGGYYGYTFGSGTRLTVV.

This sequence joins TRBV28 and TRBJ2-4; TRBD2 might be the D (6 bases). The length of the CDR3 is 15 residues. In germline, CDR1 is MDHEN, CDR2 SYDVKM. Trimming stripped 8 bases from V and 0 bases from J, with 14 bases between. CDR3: CASRESSGAKNIQYF. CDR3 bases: TGTGCCAGCCGGGAGAGCTCCGGAGCCAAAAACATTCAGTACTTC.

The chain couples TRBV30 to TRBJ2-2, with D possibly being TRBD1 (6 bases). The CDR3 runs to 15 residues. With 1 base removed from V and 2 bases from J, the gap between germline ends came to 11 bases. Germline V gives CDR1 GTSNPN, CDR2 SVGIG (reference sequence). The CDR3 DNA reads TGTGCCTGGAGTGCCGACAGGATAAACACCGGGGAGCTGTTTTTT. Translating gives CAWSADRINTGELFF.

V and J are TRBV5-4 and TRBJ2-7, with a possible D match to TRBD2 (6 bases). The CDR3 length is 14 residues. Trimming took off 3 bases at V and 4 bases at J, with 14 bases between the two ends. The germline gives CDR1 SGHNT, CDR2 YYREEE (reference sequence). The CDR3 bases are TGTGCCAGCAGCTCCCCTGGGGGGACGTACGAGCAGTACTTC. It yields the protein CASSSPGGTYEQYF.